This note documents a single TCR beta chain sequence. From germline, CDR1 is MNHEY and CDR2 SMNVEV (reference sequence). This CDR3 region has 16 residues. Trimming took 2 bases from V and 6 from J; bases not matched to a gene: 11. The sample is drawn from a study of blood T cell repertoires in COVID-19. In the original analysis: It was from reference gene primer amplification that nucleated cell counts were estimated. Measured with immunoSEQ multiplex PCR; TCRdb has only the in-frame clones, and not every one. The D gene and trimming were derived from the DNA, and the V and J assignments and clone size from that table. The sample carries some 320,000 clones, around 85% recorded once.

Input material: peripheral blood. The chain joins TRBV27 to TRBJ1-1; 8 nucleotides agree with TRBD1. The clonotype originates from a human donor in a cohort sampled during active COVID-19. The CDR3 region is CASSLQPGGPDAEAFF. The CDR3 bases are TGTGCCAGCAGTTTACAGCCAGGGGGCCCGGACGCTGAAGCTTTCTTT.